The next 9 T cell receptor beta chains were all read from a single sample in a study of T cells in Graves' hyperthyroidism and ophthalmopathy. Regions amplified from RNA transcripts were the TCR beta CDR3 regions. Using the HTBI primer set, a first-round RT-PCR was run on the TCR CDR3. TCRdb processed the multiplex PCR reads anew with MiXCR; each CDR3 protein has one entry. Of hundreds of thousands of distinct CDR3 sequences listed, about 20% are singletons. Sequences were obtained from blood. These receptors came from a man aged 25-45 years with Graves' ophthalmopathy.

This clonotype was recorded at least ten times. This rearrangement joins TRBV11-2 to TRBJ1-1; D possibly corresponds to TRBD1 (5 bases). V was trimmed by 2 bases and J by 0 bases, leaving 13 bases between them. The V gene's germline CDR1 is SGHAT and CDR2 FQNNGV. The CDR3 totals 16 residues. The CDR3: CASSLTQGGMNTEAFF. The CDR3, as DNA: TGTGCCAGCAGCTTAACGCAGGGTGGGATGAACACTGAAGCTTTCTTT.

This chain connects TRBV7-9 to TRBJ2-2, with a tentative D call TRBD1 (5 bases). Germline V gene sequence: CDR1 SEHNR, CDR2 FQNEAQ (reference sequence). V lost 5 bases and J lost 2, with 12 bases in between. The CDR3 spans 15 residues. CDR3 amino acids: CASSTTGRNTGELFF. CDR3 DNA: TGTGCCAGCAGCACTACAGGAAGAAACACCGGGGAGCTGTTTTTT.

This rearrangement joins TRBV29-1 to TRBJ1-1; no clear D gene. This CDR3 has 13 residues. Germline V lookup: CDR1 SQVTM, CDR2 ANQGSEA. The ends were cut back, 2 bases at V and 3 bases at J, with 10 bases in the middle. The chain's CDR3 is CSVEQERDTEAFF. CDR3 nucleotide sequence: TGCAGCGTTGAACAGGAAAGGGACACTGAAGCTTTCTTT.

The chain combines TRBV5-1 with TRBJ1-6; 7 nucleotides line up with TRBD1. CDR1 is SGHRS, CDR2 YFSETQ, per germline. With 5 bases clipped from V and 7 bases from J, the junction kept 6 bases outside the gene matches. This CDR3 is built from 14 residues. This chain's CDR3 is CASRPDRDNSPLHF. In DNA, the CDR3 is TGCGCCAGCAGACCCGACAGGGACAATTCACCCCTCCACTTT. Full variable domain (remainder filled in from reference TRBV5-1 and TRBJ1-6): KAGVTQTPRYLIKTRGQQVTLSCSPISGHRSVSWYQQTPGQGLQFLFEYFSETQRNKGNFPGRFSGRQFSNSRSEMNVSTLELGDSALYLCASRPDRDNSPLHFGNGTRLTVT.

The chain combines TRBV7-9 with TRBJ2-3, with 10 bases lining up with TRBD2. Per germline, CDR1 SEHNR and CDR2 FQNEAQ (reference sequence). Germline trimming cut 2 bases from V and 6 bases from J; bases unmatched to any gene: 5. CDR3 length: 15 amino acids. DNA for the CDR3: TGTGCCAGCAGCTTACCACTAGCGGGAAAGGATACGCAGTATTTT. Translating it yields CASSLPLAGKDTQYF. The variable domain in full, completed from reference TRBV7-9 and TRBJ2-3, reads DTGVSQNPRHKITKRGQNVTFRCDPISEHNRLYWYRQTLGQGPEFLTYFQNEAQLEKSRLLSDRFSAERPKGSFSTLEIQRTEQGDSAMYLCASSLPLAGKDTQYFGPGTRLTVL.

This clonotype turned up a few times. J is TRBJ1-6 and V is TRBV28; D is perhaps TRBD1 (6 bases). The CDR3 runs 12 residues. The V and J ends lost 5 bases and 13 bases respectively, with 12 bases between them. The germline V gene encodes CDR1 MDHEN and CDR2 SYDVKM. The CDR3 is CASSPPRGPLHF. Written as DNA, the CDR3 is TGTGCCAGCAGTCCGCCTAGGGGGCCCCTCCACTTT.

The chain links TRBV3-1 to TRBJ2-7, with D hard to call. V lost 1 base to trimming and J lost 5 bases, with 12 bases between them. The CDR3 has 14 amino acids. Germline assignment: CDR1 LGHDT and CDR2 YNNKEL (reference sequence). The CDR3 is CASSQGDSRNEQYF. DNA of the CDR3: TGTGCCAGCAGCCAAGGGGATAGCAGAAACGAGCAGTACTTC.

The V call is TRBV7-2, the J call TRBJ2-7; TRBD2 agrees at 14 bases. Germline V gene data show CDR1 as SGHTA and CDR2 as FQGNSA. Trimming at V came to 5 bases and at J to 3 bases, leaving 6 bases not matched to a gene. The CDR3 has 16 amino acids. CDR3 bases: TGTGCCAGCAGCCTAGGGACTAGCGGGAGCGGCTACGAGCAGTACTTC. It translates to CASSLGTSGSGYEQYF.

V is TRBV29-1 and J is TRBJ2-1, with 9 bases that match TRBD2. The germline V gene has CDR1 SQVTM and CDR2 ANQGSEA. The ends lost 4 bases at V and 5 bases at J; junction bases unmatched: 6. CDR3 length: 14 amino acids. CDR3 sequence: CSVGRLAANNEQFF. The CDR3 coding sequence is TGCAGCGTTGGGAGACTAGCGGCTAACAATGAGCAGTTCTTC.